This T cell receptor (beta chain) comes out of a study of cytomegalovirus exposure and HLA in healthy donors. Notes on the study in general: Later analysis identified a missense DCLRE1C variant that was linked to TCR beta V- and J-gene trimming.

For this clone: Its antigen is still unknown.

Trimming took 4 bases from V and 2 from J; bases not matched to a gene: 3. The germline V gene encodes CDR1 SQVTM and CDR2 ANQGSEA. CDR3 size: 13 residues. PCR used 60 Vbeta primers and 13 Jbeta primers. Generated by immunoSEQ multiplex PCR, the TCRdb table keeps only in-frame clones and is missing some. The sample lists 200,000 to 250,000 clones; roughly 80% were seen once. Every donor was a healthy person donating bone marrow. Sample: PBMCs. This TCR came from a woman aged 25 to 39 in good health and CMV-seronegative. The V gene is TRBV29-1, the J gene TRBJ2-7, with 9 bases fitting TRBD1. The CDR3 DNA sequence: TGCAGCGTTGTAGGACAGGGGACCTACGAGCAGTACTTC. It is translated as CSVVGQGTYEQYF.